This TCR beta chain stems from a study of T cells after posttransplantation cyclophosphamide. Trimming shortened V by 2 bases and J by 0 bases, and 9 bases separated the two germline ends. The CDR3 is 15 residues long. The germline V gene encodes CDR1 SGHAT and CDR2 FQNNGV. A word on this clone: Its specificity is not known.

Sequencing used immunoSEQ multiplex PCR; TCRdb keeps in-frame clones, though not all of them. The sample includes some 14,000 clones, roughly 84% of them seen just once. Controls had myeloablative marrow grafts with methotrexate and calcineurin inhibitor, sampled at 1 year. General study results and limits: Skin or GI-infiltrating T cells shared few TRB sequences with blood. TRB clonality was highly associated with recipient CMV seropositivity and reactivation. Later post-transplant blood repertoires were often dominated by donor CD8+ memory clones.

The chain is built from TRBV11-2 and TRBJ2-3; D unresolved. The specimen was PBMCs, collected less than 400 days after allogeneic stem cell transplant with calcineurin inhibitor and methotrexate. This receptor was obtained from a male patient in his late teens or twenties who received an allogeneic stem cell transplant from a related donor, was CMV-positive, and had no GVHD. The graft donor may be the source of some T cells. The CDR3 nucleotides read TGTGCCAGCAGCTTATTGGCAGTTAGCACAGATACGCAGTATTTT. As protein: CASSLLAVSTDTQYF.